The rows below give T cell receptor beta chains drawn from one sample of a study of Graves' ophthalmopathy and Graves' hyperthyroidism. Each CDR3 protein gets one entry after TCRdb re-called the multiplex PCR reads with MiXCR. The table records hundreds of thousands of distinct CDR3 sequences, 20% to 25% of them present only once. The source material was peripheral blood. These receptors were collected from a woman under 30 with stable Graves' hyperthyroidism. Some clones in this sample may be carry-over from other donors' samples. The CDR3 runs from the conserved cysteine through the conserved F or W. D genes are given only for firm matches. Where a row states a size, it is once, few, many or the class of an expanded clone; other rows omit it.

V gene: TRBV12-3/TRBV12-4
clone size: many
J gene: TRBJ1-1
D gene: .
CDR3 DNA: TGTGCCAGCACCTGGACGGGAGGGACTGAAGCTTTCTTT
CDR3 protein: CASTWTGGTEAFF

V gene: TRBV9
clone size: many
J gene: TRBJ2-7
D gene: .
CDR3 DNA: TGTGCCAGCAGCGTAGAGAATACGGGTTACGAGCAGTACTTC
CDR3 protein: CASSVENTGYEQYF

V gene: TRBV4-1
clone size: .
J gene: TRBJ1-6
D gene: .
CDR3 DNA: TGCGCCAGCAGCCAAGAAGGCGGTAGGAGCTCCTATAATTCACCCCTCCACTTT
CDR3 protein: CASSQEGGRSSYNSPLHF

V gene: TRBV2
clone size: few
J gene: TRBJ1-2
D gene: .
CDR3 DNA: TGTGCCAGCAGTGAACCCGGGTCCGCCACCCACTATGGCTACACCTTC
CDR3 protein: CASSEPGSATHYGYTF

V gene: TRBV20-1
clone size: many
J gene: TRBJ1-5
D gene: .
CDR3 DNA: TGCAGTGCCAAGGACACCACCAATCAGCCCCAGCATTTT
CDR3 protein: CSAKDTTNQPQHF

V gene: TRBV6-2/TRBV6-3
clone size: .
J gene: TRBJ2-5
D gene: .
CDR3 DNA: TGTGCCAGCAGTCCTATGCAAGAGACCCAGTACTTC
CDR3 protein: CASSPMQETQYF

V gene: TRBV27
clone size: many
J gene: TRBJ1-2
D gene: TRBD1
CDR3 DNA: TGTGCCAGCAGTTCCCGACAGGGCAGATATGGCTACACCTTC
CDR3 protein: CASSSRQGRYGYTF

V gene: TRBV6-2/TRBV6-3
clone size: many
J gene: TRBJ2-2
D gene: .
CDR3 DNA: TGTGCCAGCAGTTACCGACAGGCAGCAACATGGAGTTGGACCGGGGAGCTGTTTTTT
CDR3 protein: CASSYRQAATWSWTGELFF

V gene: TRBV28
clone size: .
J gene: TRBJ2-7
D gene: TRBD1
CDR3 DNA: TGTGCCAGCAGTTTCGGGGGGACAGGGCACTACGAGCAGTACTTC
CDR3 protein: CASSFGGTGHYEQYF

V gene: TRBV12-3/TRBV12-4
clone size: many
J gene: TRBJ1-1
D gene: TRBD1
CDR3 DNA: TGTGCCAGCAGTTTCCCCGGACAGGAGAACACTGAAGCTTTCTTT
CDR3 protein: CASSFPGQENTEAFF

V gene: TRBV6-2/TRBV6-3
clone size: few
J gene: TRBJ2-2
D gene: .
CDR3 DNA: TGTGCCAGCAGTTGGGAAGGGGAGTACTCCGGGGAGCTGTTTTTT
CDR3 protein: CASSWEGEYSGELFF

V gene: TRBV27
clone size: .
J gene: TRBJ2-7
D gene: TRBD2
CDR3 DNA: TGTGCCGCGGGGGGGATTAACTCCTACGAGCAGTACTTC
CDR3 protein: CAAGGINSYEQYF

V gene: TRBV12-3/TRBV12-4
clone size: few
J gene: TRBJ1-2
D gene: TRBD1
CDR3 DNA: TGTGCCAGCAGTTGGGGTGGGACAGGGGTTAAAAACTATGGCTACACCTTC
CDR3 protein: CASSWGGTGVKNYGYTF